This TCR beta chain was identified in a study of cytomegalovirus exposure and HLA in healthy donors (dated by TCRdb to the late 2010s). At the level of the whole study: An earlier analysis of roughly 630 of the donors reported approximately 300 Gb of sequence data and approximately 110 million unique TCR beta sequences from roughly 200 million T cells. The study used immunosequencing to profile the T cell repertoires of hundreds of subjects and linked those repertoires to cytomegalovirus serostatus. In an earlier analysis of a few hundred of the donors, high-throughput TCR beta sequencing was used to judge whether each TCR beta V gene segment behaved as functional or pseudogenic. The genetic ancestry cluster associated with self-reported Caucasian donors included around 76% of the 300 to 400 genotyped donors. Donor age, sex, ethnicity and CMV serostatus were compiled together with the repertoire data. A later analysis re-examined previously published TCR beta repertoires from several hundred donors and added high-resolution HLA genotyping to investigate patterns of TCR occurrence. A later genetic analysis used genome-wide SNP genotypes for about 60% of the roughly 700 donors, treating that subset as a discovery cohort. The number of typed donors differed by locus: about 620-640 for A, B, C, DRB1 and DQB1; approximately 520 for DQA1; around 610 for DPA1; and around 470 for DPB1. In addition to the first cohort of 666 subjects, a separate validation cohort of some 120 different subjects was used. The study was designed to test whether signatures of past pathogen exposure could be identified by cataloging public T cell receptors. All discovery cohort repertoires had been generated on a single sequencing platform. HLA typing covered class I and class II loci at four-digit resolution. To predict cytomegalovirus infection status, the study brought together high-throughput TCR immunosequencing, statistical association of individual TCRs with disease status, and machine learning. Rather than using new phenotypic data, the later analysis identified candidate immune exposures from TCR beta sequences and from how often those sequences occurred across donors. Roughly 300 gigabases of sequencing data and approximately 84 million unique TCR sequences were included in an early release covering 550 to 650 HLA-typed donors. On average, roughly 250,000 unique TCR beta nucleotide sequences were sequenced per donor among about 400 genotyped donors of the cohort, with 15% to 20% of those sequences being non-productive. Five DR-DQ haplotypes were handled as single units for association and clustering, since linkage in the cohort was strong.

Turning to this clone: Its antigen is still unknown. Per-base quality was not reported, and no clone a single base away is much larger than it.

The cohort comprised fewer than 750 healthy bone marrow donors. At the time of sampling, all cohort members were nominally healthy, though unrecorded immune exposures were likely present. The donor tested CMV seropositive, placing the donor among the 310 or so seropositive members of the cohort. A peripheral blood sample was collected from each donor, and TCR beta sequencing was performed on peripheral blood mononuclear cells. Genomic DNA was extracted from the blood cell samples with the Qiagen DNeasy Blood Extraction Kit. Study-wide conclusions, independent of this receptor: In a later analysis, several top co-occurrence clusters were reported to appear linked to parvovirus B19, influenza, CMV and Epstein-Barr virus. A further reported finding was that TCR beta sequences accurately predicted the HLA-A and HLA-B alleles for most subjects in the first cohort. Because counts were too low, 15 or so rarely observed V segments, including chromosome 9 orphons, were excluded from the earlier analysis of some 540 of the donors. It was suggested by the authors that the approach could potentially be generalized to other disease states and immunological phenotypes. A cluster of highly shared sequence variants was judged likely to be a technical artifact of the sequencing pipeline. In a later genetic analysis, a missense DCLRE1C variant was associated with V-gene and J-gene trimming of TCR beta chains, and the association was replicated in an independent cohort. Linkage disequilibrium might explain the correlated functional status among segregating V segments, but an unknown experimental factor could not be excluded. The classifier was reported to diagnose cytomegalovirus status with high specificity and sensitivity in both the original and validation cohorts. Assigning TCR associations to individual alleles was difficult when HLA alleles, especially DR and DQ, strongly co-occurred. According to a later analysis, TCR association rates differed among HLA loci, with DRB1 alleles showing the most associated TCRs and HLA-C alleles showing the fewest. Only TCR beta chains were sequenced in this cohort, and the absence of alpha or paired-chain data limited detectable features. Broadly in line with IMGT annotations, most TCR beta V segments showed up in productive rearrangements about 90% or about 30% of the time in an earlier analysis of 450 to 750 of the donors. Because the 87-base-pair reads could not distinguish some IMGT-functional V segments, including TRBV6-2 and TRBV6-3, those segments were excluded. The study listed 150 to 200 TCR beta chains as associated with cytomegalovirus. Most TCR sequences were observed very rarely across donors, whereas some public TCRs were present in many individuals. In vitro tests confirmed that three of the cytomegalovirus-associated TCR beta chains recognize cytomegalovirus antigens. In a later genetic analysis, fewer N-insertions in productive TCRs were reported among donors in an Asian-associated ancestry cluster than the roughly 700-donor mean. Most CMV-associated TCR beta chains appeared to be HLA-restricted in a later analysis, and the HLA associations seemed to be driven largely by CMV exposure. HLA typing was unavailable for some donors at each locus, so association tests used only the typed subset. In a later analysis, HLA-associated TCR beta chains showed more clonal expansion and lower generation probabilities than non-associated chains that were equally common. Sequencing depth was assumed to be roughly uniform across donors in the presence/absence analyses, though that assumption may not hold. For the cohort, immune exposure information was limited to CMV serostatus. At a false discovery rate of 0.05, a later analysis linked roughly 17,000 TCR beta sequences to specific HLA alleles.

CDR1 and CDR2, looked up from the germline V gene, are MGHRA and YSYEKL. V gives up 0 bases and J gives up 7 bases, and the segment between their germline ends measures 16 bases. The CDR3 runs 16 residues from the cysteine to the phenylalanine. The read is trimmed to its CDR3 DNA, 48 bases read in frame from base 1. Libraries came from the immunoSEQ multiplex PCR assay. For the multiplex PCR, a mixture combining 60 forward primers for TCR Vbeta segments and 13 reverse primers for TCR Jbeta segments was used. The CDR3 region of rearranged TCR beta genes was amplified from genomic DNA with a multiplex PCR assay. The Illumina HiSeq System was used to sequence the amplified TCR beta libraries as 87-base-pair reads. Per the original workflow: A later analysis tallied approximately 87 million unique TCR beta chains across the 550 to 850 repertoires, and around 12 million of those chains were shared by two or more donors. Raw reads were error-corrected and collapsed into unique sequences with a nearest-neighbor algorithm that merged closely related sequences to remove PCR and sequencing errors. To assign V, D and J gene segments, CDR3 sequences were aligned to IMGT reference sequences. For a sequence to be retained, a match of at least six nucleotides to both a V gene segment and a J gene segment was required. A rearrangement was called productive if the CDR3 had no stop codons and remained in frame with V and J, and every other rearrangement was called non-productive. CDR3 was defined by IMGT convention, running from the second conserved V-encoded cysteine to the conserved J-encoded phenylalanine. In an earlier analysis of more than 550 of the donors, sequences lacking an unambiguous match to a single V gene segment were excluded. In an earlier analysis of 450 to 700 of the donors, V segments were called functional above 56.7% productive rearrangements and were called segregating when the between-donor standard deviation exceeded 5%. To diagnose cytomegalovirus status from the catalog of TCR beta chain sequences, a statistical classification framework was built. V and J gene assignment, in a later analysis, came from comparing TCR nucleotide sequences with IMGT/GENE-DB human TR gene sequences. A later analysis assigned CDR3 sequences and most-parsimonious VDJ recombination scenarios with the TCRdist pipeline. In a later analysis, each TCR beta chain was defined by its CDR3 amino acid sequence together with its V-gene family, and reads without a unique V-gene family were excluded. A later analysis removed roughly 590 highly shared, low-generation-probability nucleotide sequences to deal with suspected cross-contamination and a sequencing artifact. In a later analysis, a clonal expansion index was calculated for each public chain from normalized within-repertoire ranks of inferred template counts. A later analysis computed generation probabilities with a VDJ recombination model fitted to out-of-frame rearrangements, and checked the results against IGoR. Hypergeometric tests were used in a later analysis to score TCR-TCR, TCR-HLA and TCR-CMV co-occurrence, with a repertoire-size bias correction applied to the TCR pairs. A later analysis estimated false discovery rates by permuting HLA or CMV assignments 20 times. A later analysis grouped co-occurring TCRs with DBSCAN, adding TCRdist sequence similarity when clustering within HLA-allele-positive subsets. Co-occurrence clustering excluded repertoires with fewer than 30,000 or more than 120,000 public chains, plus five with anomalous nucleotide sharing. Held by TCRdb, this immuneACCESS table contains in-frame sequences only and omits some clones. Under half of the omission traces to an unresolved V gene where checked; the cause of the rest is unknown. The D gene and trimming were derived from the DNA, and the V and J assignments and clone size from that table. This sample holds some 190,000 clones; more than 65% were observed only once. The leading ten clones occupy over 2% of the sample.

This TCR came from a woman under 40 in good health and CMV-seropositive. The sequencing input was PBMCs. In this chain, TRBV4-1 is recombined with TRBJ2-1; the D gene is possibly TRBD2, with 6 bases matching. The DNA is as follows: TGCGCCAGCAGCCAAGATTTGTCGGGGGTGTGGAATGAGCAGTTCTTC. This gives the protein CASSQDLSGVWNEQFF.